Below, one TCR beta chain is given with its context. This clone occurred once. The antigen it binds to is not known. No clone much larger than this one lies a single base away; base qualities are absent. Participants in the prospective study were enrolled through a virtual design, were aged 18 to 89 years, and lived in 24 United States geographic areas. In the prospective study, participants were assigned to cohorts based on the clinical history participants reported in a screening survey and a study questionnaire. For ImmuneRACE Cohort 3, a participant was defined as recovered based on two consecutive negative NP/OP PCR tests, clearance by a healthcare professional, or resolution of symptoms. In the prospective study, mobile phlebotomists collected whole blood, serum and a nasopharyngeal or oropharyngeal swab from each participant. Participants in the prospective study had the option to provide additional blood draws and questionnaires over a roughly 2-month period. Prospective study blood samples were shipped either frozen or at room temperature before DNA extraction.

The data were taken from a study of blood T cell repertoires in COVID-19 (dated by TCRdb to the early 2020s). About the study as a whole: Samples covering the acute and convalescent phases of COVID-19 were provided by collaborators in the United States, Italy and Spain. The sample metadata nearly always contained a de-identified subject ID, COVID-19 status, age in years and sex. The dataset comprised deeply sampled blood TCRbeta repertoires from subjects exposed to, actively infected with, or recovered from COVID-19. The material from the prospective study consisted of cDNA or gDNA derived from T cells, B-cell-depleted T cells, or PBMCs. The repertoires were made available in a free public database intended to serve as a resource for research on the immune response to SARS-CoV-2. Where available, HLA class I and class II types were taken from metadata supplied by the sample provider and were not determined by assay-based typing. The samples were drawn from the first 160 participants of the ongoing ImmuneRACE study and from some 1,300 subjects provided by 6 global collaborators. The study at large found these results: The amount of clinical and demographic metadata varied by source and participant and was provided uncurated.

TCRbeta CDR3 regions were amplified from genomic DNA using the immunoSEQ Assay, a bias-controlled multiplex PCR. The source study handled its data this way. Nucleated cell counts per sample were estimated from amplification of reference gene primers within the assay. Sequence reads were collapsed and filtered to measure the absolute abundance of every unique TCRbeta CDR3 rearrangement. Productive Simpson clonality was computed per sample as the square root of Simpson's diversity index over productive rearrangements. In TCRdb, the immuneACCESS table is reduced to in-frame sequences with V and J assigned. These tables do not hold every clone; where another copy was compared, an unresolved V gene accounts for under half, and the others remain unexplained. The V and J calls and clone size are taken from that table; D and trimming were inferred from the DNA. In this sample the table shows about 380,000 clones, roughly 91% of which occur a single time. Of the sample, around 1.2% is held by the ten largest clones.

The CDR3 has 14 amino acids, counting the end cysteine and phenylalanine. Just the 42-base CDR3 DNA is kept, in frame starting at base 1. According to the germline V gene, CDR1 reads SGHDN and CDR2 reads FVKESK. The germline ends are 11 bases apart after V is trimmed by 7 bases and J by 2 bases. The receptor chain draws on TRBV14 and TRBJ2-2, and perhaps TRBD2 as D gene, on 6 matching bases. Input material: PBMCs or T cells enriched from blood (not recorded which). This receptor was obtained from a woman aged 18-29 years who had recovered from COVID-19. The DNA sequence is given as TGTGCCAGCAAGGCGGGGCCCAACACCGGGGAGCTGTTTTTT. It encodes CASKAGPNTGELFF.